This T cell receptor beta chain emerged from a study of control samples from healthy donors and cancer patients. Sequencing used immunoSEQ multiplex PCR; TCRdb keeps in-frame clones, though not all of them. The sample has approximately 84,000 clones; roughly nine tenths are singletons. There are 17 residues in the CDR3. Trimming stripped 5 bases from V and 0 bases from J, with 17 bases between. Germline V CDR1 and CDR2: SGHTA, FQGTGA. The sample comprised blood. The sequence was obtained from a young man in good health. J is TRBJ2-1 and V is TRBV7-3, with D uncertain. CDR3 residues: CASSQGAPSSSYNEQFF. The CDR3 region has the DNA TGTGCCAGCAGCCAAGGCGCTCCATCCAGCTCCTACAATGAGCAGTTCTTC.